One and the same sample provided the 22 T cell receptor beta chains below, sequenced in a study of T cell repertoires in cytomegalovirus infection. TCRdb itself ran the reads through MiXCR, one entry per CDR3 protein. Of more than 250,000 distinct CDR3 sequences in the sample, about 13% were seen once. Input material: PBMCs. Receptors originate from a human donor in good health (CMV status not recorded). Some clones in this sample may be carry-over from other donors' samples.

The chain uses TRBV20-1 and TRBJ2-7; 7 nucleotides align to TRBD1. The J segment lost 3 bases and the V segment lost 6 bases, leaving 5 bases of the junction unmatched. Germline V gene lookup returns CDR1 DFQATT and CDR2 SNEGSKA (reference sequence). This CDR3 has 12 amino acids. The CDR3 nucleotides are TGCAGTGCGTGGGACAGTGGCTACGAGCAGTACTTC. Its protein is CSAWDSGYEQYF.

This clonotype appeared many times. The chain couples TRBV7-2 to TRBJ2-1; a weak D match, TRBD2 (5 bases). V gave up 3 bases and J gave up 2 bases, with 11 bases separating them. CDR1 is SGHTA and CDR2 is FQGNSA in the germline V gene. The CDR3 loop spans 15 amino acids. In DNA form, the CDR3 reads TGTGCCAGCAGCTTTAGTGGGAGAACCTACAATGAGCAGTTCTTC. It yields the protein CASSFSGRTYNEQFF.

The chain couples TRBV19 to TRBJ2-5; D may be TRBD1 (6 bases). Trimming shortened V by 5 bases and J by 5 bases, and 15 bases separated the two germline ends. The CDR3 runs to 14 residues. Germline CDR1 reads LNHDA; CDR2 reads SQIVND (reference sequence). CDR3 protein: CASSGAGDSETQYF. The CDR3 coding sequence is TGTGCCAGTAGTGGGGCAGGGGATTCGGAGACCCAGTACTTC.

The sample holds many counts of this clonotype. As DNA, the CDR3 is TGTGCCAGCAGTAAATCCTCCTACAATGAGCAGTTCTTC. It translates to CASSKSSYNEQFF. The V gene is TRBV12-3 or TRBV12-4, the J gene TRBJ2-1; no firm D call. The CDR3 spans 13 residues. The V gene lost 5 bases and the J gene lost 0 bases, with 5 bases spanning the gap.

The sample holds many counts of this clonotype. The V and J genes are TRBV18 and TRBJ2-1; weak D call: TRBD1 (5 bases). Germline V gives CDR1 KGHSH, CDR2 LQKENI. The length of the CDR3 is 14 residues. Trimming shortened V by 6 bases and J by 0 bases, and 9 bases separated the two germline ends. The CDR3 nucleotides are TGTGCCAGCTCCGGACAATACTCCTACAATGAGCAGTTCTTC. Encoded protein: CASSGQYSYNEQFF.

This clonotype was observed a few times. This sequence joins TRBV5-1 and TRBJ2-7; 12 nucleotides match TRBD2. Germline V gene lookup returns CDR1 SGHRS and CDR2 YFSETQ. The length of the CDR3 is 19 residues. Trimming removed 3 bases from V and 3 bases from J; junction bases left unmatched: 16. CDR3 nucleotide sequence: TGCGCCAGCAGCTACTCTAGCGGGAGGGCCGAGGTCTGGGTCTACGAGCAGTACTTC. Translation: CASSYSSGRAEVWVYEQYF.

This clonotype was counted at least ten times. The rearrangement links TRBV7-6 to TRBJ2-7; D not resolved. The ends were cut back, 4 bases at V and 5 bases at J, with 18 bases in the middle. Germline V lookup: CDR1 SGHVS, CDR2 FNYEAQ. The CDR3 is 15 amino acids. CDR3 sequence reads: CASSSQGSTGHEQYF. The CDR3 DNA reads TGTGCCAGCAGCTCGCAAGGCTCTACCGGGCACGAGCAGTACTTC.

The CDR3 loop reads CASSSLSGGAGELFF. DNA for the CDR3: TGTGCCAGCAGTTCCCTCTCCGGGGGTGCCGGGGAGCTGTTTTTT. The chain joins TRBV28 to TRBJ2-2, with a possible D match to TRBD2 (6 bases). Trimming pared 4 bases from V and 6 bases from J, leaving 15 bases between. CDR1 is MDHEN and CDR2 is SYDVKM in the germline V gene. This CDR3 comprises 15 residues.

The sample holds a few counts of this clonotype. The V gene is TRBV15, the J gene TRBJ1-5; 9 bases align to TRBD1. The V and J ends lost 2 bases and 7 bases, in that order; junction bases with no gene match: 9. This CDR3 contains 16 residues. CDR1 and CDR2 (germline): LNHNV, YYDKDF (reference sequence). The CDR3 protein is CATSRFGQGKGQPQHF. For the CDR3, the DNA is TGTGCCACCAGCAGATTTGGACAGGGGAAGGGACAGCCCCAGCATTTT.

The chain joins TRBV19 to TRBJ2-2, with 9 bases aligning to TRBD1. Germline values: CDR1 LNHDA, CDR2 SQIVND (reference sequence). The ends lost 10 bases at V and 5 bases at J; junction bases unmatched: 5. The CDR3 runs to 13 residues. The CDR3 DNA is TGTGCCAAGTGGGACAGGGTTACCGGGGAGCTGTTTTTT. Encoded protein: CAKWDRVTGELFF.

This rearrangement joins TRBV5-5 to TRBJ2-3, with a possible D match to TRBD1 (5 bases). The CDR3 is 14 amino acids. Germline V gene sequence: CDR1 SGHKS, CDR2 YYEKEE (reference sequence). The V gene lost 4 bases and the J gene lost 5 bases, with 14 bases spanning the gap. The DNA of the CDR3 is TGTGCCAGCAGCCGACAGCGAGCAGTAGATACGCAGTATTTT. This sequence encodes CASSRQRAVDTQYF.

This clonotype appeared a few times. This chain connects TRBV10-1 to TRBJ1-1; D is perhaps TRBD1 (6 bases). V shed 6 bases and J shed 2 bases, with 13 bases lying between them. The V gene's germline CDR1 is WNHNN and CDR2 SYGVQD (reference sequence). The length of the CDR3 is 14 residues. Here the CDR3 reads CASSGRGGNTEAFF. Written as DNA, the CDR3 is TGCGCCAGCAGCGGGAGAGGGGGTAACACTGAAGCTTTCTTT.

This clonotype has only a few counts. The V gene is TRBV5-1, the J gene TRBJ2-7; 8 nucleotides agree with TRBD2. The CDR3 sequence is 14 residues long. The germline V gene has CDR1 SGHRS and CDR2 YFSETQ. Trimming at V came to 4 bases and at J to 4 bases, leaving 7 bases not matched to a gene. The CDR3 DNA reads as TGCGCCAGCAGCCTCCGGGGGGGGCCGTACGAGCAGTACTTC. It specifies CASSLRGGPYEQYF.

This clonotype has a count of ten or more. The chain recombines TRBV6-2 or TRBV6-3 with TRBJ2-4; TRBD2 matches 7 bases. V lost 6 bases to trimming and J lost 8 bases; unmatched junction nucleotides: 13. The length of the CDR3 is 15 residues. CDR1 MNHEY and CDR2 SVGEGT come from the germline V gene. CDR3 nucleotides: TGTGCCAGCAGCCCCGTACGGGGGGTCGGAGACATTCAGTACTTC. Translating gives CASSPVRGVGDIQYF.

The gene calls are TRBV20-1 and TRBJ1-5; 9 bases are a match to TRBD1. This CDR3 is built from 16 residues. The junction had 9 bases not matched to a gene; V was cut back by 3 bases and J by 3 bases. Germline CDR1 DFQATT, CDR2 SNEGSKA (reference sequence). DNA of the CDR3: TGCAGTGCTAGCCTTGGGGGGACAGGGACCAATCAGCCCCAGCATTTT. Its translation is CSASLGGTGTNQPQHF.

The chain couples TRBV29-1 to TRBJ1-1; no clear D gene. The CDR3 loop spans 10 amino acids. Germline values: CDR1 SQVTM, CDR2 ANQGSEA. The ends were cut back, 4 bases at V and 6 bases at J, with 6 bases in the middle. The CDR3 DNA reads TGCAGCGTTGGAATCCCTGAAGCTTTCTTT. Translation gives CSVGIPEAFF.

This clonotype was seen ten or more times. This chain uses TRBV4-2 with TRBJ2-7, with D hard to call. The CDR3 sequence is 15 residues long. Deletions cut 0 bases from V and 3 bases from J, with 12 bases between. Looked up from germline, CDR1 is LGHNA and CDR2 is YNFKEQ. The CDR3 DNA sequence: TGTGCCAGCAGCCAAGATTTCGGGTCATACTACGAGCAGTACTTC. Its translation: CASSQDFGSYYEQYF.

Note on this clonotype: A much larger clone is a single base away; this may be a read error. The chain couples TRBV12-3 or TRBV12-4 to TRBJ2-7; the D gene is possibly TRBD2 (6 bases). CDR3 length equals 14 residues. This CDR3 is CASSFSGETYEQCF. CDR3 DNA sequence: TGTGCCAGCAGTTTCTCGGGGGAAACCTACGAGCAGTGCTTC.

This clonotype was seen many times. The rearrangement uses TRBV6-2 or TRBV6-3 and TRBJ2-2; a possible D gene is TRBD2 (6 bases). Germline-derived CDR1 and CDR2 are MNHEY and SVGEGT. V was clipped by 6 bases and J by 4 bases, with 18 bases between them. The length of the CDR3 is 16 residues. CDR3 DNA: TGTGCCAGCAGCTTACCGGGACTCCCGGTCACCGGGGAGCTGTTTTTT. As protein: CASSLPGLPVTGELFF.

This clonotype came up many times. This chain links TRBV7-2 with TRBJ2-1; 8 nucleotides agree with TRBD2. This CDR3 comprises 16 residues. The V gene end was trimmed by 1 base and the J gene end by 3 bases; junction bases not matched to a gene: 5. CDR1 and CDR2 (germline): SGHTA, FQGNSA. The CDR3 reads CASSLEGLAGYNEQFF. For the CDR3, the DNA is TGTGCCAGCAGCTTAGAGGGTCTAGCGGGCTACAATGAGCAGTTCTTC.

This clonotype came up many times. Here the CDR3 DNA reads TGTGCCAGCAGCCCAGGGACAGGAGGTTACGTTAGCTATGGCTACACCTTC. This encodes CASSPGTGGYVSYGYTF. The J gene is TRBJ1-2, the V gene TRBV7-2, with 8 bases matching TRBD1. The J segment lost 4 bases and the V segment lost 5 bases, leaving 15 bases of the junction unmatched. The germline gives CDR1 SGHTA, CDR2 FQGNSA. This CDR3 comprises 17 residues.

This clonotype was found a few times. The rearrangement joins TRBV29-1 to TRBJ1-1; D remains unclear. Trimming cost V 7 bases and J 6 bases, with 12 bases left between them. The germline V gene has CDR1 SQVTM and CDR2 ANQGSEA. This CDR3 has 11 residues. CDR3 DNA sequence: TGCAGCGCCCGGGAGGATGCTGAAGCTTTCTTT. This encodes CSAREDAEAFF.